This T cell receptor (beta chain) was observed in a study (TCRdb year 2016). This clonotype has a count of ten or more. The antigen it binds to is not known. Base-call qualities are not available, and no considerably larger clone is one nucleotide away. The library was produced with RT-PCR. Sequenced using an Illumina MiSeq. The raw public reads went through TCRdb reprocessing: fastp at Q25, MiXCR clone calling, in-frame beta chains kept. When rows share a CDR3 protein, they turn into one entry using the most common DNA and genes. The sample table shows about 700,000 distinct CDR3 sequences, and approximately 15% are seen once. Of the sample, 3.6% falls within the top ten clones. The junction shows trimming of 0 bases on V and 4 bases on J, plus 10 bases between the germline ends. The germline V gene yields SGHDT for CDR1 and YYEEEE for CDR2. There are 14 amino acids in the CDR3, from cysteine to phenylalanine inclusive. Just the 42-base CDR3 DNA is kept, in frame starting at base 1.

The rearrangement combines TRBV5-6 with TRBJ2-5; TRBD1 could be the D gene, as 5 bases match. The source of this sequence is a female donor in good health, serving as a healthy control. The specimen sequenced was memory CD4+ T cells from blood. The CDR3: CASSLAGQGETQYF. Read as DNA, the sequence is TGTGCCAGCAGCTTGGCCGGGCAGGGAGAGACCCAGTACTTC.